This T cell receptor (beta chain) was profiled in a study of identical twins. One entry per CDR3 protein results from TCRdb running MiXCR on the 5' RACE reads. The sample yields approximately 470,000 distinct CDR3 sequences, 14% seen once. About this clonotype itself: Its antigen is as yet unknown.

The CDR3 has 16 amino acids. V dropped 1 base and J dropped 1; count of bases not matched to a gene: 4. CDR1 and CDR2 from the germline V gene are LGHDT and YNNKEL (reference sequence). Overall study results and limits: The analysis was cross-sectional rather than longitudinal within donors.

These same records also appear under a second study, on yellow fever vaccine responses in identical twins.

This sequence originates from a woman younger than 30 in good health. The specimen was CD4+ T cells sorted from blood. The rearrangement links TRBV3-1 to TRBJ2-7, with 10 bases that match TRBD2. CDR3 loop: CASSQVRTSGSYEQYF. DNA for the CDR3: TGTGCCAGCAGCCAAGTTAGGACTAGCGGATCCTACGAGCAGTACTTC.